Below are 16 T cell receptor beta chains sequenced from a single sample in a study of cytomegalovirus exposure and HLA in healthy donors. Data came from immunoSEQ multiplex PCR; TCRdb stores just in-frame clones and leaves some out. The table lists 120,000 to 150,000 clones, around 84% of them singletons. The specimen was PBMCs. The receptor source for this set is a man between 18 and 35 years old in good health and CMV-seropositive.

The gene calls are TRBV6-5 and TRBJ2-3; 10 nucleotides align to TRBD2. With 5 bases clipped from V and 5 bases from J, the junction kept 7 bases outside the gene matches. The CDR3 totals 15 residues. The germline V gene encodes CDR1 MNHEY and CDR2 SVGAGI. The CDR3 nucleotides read TGTGCCAGCAGTATGGGACTAGCGCAAGGAGATACGCAGTATTTT. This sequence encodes CASSMGLAQGDTQYF.

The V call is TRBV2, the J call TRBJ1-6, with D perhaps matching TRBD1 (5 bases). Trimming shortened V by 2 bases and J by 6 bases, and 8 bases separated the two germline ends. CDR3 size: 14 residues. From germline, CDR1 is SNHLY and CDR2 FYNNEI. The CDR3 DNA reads TGTGCCAGCAGTGAACGGGACTCTAATTCACCCCTCCACTTT. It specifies CASSERDSNSPLHF.

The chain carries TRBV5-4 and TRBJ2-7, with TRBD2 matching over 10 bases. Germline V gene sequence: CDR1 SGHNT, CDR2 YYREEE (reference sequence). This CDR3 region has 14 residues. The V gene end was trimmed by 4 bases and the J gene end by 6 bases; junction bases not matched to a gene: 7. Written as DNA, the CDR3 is TGTGCCAGCAGCCCCCTGGTAGCGGGGGGCGAGCAGTACTTC. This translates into CASSPLVAGGEQYF.

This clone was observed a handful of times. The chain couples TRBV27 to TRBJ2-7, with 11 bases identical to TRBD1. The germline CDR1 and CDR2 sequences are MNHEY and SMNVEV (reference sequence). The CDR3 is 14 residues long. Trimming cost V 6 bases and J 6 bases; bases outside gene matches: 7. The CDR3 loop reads CASRPGTGGLEQYF. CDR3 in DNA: TGTGCCAGCAGGCCAGGGACAGGGGGGCTCGAGCAGTACTTC.

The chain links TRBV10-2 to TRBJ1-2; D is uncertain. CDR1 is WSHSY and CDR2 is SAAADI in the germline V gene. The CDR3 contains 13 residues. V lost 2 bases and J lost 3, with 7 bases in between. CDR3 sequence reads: CASSEKGDYGYTF. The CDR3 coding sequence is TGCGCCAGCAGTGAGAAGGGAGACTATGGCTACACCTTC.

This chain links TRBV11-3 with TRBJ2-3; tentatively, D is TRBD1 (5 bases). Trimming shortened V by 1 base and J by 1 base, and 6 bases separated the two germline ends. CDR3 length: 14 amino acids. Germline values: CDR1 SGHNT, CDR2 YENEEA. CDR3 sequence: CASSLVGGTDTQYF. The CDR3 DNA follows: TGTGCCAGCAGCTTAGTAGGGGGCACAGATACGCAGTATTTT.

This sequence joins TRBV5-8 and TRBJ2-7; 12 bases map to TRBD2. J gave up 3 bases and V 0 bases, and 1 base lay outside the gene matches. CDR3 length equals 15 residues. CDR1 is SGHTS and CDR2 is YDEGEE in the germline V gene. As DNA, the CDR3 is TGTGCCAGCAGCTTGGGGACTAGCGGGGTCTACGAGCAGTACTTC. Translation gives CASSLGTSGVYEQYF.

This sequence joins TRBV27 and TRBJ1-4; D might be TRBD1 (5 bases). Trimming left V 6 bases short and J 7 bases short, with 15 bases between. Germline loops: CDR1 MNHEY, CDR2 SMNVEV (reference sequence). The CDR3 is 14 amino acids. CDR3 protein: CASRPERGSEKLFF. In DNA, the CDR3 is TGTGCCAGCAGACCAGAGCGGGGGTCTGAAAAACTGTTTTTT.

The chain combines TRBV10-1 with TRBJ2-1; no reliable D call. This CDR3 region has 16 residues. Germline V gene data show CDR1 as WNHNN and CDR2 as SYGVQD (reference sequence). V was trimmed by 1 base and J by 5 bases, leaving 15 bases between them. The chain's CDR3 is CASSEYGAATDNEQFF. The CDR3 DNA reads TGCGCCAGCAGTGAGTACGGCGCGGCGACCGACAATGAGCAGTTCTTC.

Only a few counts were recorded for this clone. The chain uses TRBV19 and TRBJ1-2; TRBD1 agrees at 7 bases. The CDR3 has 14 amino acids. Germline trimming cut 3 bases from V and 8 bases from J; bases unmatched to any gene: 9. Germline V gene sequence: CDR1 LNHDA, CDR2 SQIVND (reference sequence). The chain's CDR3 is CASSIGRGPEGYTF. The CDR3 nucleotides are TGTGCCAGTAGTATCGGGAGGGGGCCGGAAGGCTACACCTTC.

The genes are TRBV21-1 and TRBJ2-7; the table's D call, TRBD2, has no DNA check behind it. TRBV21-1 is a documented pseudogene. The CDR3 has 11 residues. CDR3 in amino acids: CASQKTPREYF. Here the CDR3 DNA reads TGTGCCAGCCAGAAGACGCCGAGGGAGTACTTC.

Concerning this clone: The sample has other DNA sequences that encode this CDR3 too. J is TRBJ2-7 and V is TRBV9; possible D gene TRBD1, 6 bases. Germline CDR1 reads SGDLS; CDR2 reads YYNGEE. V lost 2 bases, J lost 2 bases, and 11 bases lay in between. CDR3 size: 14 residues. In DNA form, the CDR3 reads TGTGCCAGCAGCGTTGGGCAGGGGACCTACGAGCAGTACTTC. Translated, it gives CASSVGQGTYEQYF. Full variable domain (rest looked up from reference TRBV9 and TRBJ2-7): DSGVTQTPKHLITATGQRVTLRCSPRSGDLSVYWYQQSLDQGLQFLIQYYNGEERAKGNILERFSAQQFPDLHSELNLSSLELGDSALYFCASSVGQGTYEQYFGPGTRLTVT.

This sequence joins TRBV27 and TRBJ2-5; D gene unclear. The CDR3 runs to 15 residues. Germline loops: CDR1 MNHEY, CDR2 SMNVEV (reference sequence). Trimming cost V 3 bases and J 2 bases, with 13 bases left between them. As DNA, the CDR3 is TGTGCCAGCAGTTTCTACTCCACTAAGCAAGAGACCCAGTACTTC. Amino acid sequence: CASSFYSTKQETQYF.

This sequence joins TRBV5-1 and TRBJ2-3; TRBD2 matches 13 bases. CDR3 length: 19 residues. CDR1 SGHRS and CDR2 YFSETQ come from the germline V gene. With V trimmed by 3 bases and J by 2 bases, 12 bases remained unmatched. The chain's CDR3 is CASSSRTSGRAGYTDTQYF. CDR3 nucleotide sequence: TGCGCCAGCAGCTCACGAACTAGCGGGAGGGCCGGTTACACAGATACGCAGTATTTT.

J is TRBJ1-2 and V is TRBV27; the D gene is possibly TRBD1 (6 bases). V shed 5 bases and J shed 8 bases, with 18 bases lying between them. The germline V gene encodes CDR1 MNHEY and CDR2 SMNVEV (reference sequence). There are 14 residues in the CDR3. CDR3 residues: CASSTIRGEFGYTF. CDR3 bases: TGTGCCAGCAGTACCATCAGGGGTGAGTTCGGCTACACCTTC.

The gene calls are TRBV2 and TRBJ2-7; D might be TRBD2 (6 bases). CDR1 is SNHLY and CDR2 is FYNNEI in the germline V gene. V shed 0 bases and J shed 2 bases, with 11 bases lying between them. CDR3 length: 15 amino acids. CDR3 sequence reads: CASSEAGGAAYEQYF. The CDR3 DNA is TGTGCCAGCAGTGAAGCCGGCGGGGCGGCCTACGAGCAGTACTTC.